This T cell receptor beta chain was profiled in a study of technical replicates of blood from a handful of donors. The V segment lost 6 bases and the J segment 0 bases; nucleotides outside the gene matches: 4. The CDR3 is 14 amino acids. Germline loops: CDR1 MNHEY, CDR2 SVGAGI. Measured with immunoSEQ multiplex PCR; TCRdb has only the in-frame clones, and not every one. This table holds 80,000 or so clones, less than 95% found once. Sequenced input: T cells isolated from PBMCs. This TCR came from a human donor in good health. The chain recombines TRBV6-5 with TRBJ1-1; 7 nucleotides line up with TRBD1. For the CDR3, the DNA is TGTGCCAGCAGCCGGGACAGCTTGAACACTGAAGCTTTCTTT. It is translated as CASSRDSLNTEAFF.